The 11 T cell receptor beta chains below all came from one sample that was sequenced in a study of blood T cell repertoires in COVID-19. This table comes from immunoSEQ multiplex PCR, and its TCRdb copy is limited to in-frame clones, with some not included. The data hold 200,000 to 250,000 clones, with over 75% observed a single time. What was sequenced was peripheral blood. These receptors were obtained from a man older than 75 with acute or convalescent COVID-19.

The chain combines TRBV10-3 with TRBJ2-7, with 8 bases matching TRBD1. V lost 3 bases to trimming and J lost 3 bases; unmatched junction nucleotides: 4. The germline gives CDR1 ENHRY, CDR2 SYGVKD. The CDR3 extends over 14 amino acids. CDR3 in amino acids: CAISESGGYYEQYF. The CDR3 DNA sequence: TGTGCCATCAGTGAATCAGGGGGCTACTACGAGCAGTACTTC.

The chain has TRBV11-2 and TRBJ2-7; D is unresolved. V was cut by 5 bases and J by 0 bases, with 5 bases left in between. Germline CDR1 SGHAT, CDR2 FQNNGV. The CDR3 has 12 amino acids. The chain's CDR3 is CASSHSSYEQYF. CDR3 coding DNA: TGTGCCAGCAGCCATAGCTCCTACGAGCAGTACTTC.

V and J are TRBV19 and TRBJ1-6, with 12 bases aligning to TRBD1. After removal of 7 bases from V and 2 bases from J, the junction contained 18 bases not matched to a gene. There are 21 residues in the CDR3. Germline V gives CDR1 LNHDA, CDR2 SQIVND (reference sequence). The DNA for the CDR3 is TGTGCCAGTACCAACCGTGTCCCGGGACAGGGGGCGCCGGCCTATAATTCACCCCTCCACTTT. This gives the protein CASTNRVPGQGAPAYNSPLHF.

The V gene is TRBV11-2, the J gene TRBJ2-3; D may be TRBD2 (6 bases). Germline loops: CDR1 SGHAT, CDR2 FQNNGV. The CDR3 loop spans 15 amino acids. The V end lost 2 bases, the J end lost 4 bases, and 13 bases lay between the germline ends. CDR3 sequence (DNA): TGTGCCAGCAGCTTAATCGGGAGAGGTTCAGATACGCAGTATTTT. The encoded protein is CASSLIGRGSDTQYF.

The genes are TRBV5-1 and TRBJ1-4; D is undetermined. Trimming cost V 3 bases and J 0 bases, with 6 bases left between them. Germline V gene data show CDR1 as SGHRS and CDR2 as YFSETQ. CDR3 length: 14 residues. CDR3 nucleotide sequence: TGCGCCAGCAGCTCCAGTGCAACTAATGAAAAACTGTTTTTT. Its translation is CASSSSATNEKLFF.

The rearrangement joins TRBV11-1 to TRBJ2-3, with TRBD1 matching 11 bases. CDR1 and CDR2 from the germline V gene are SGHAT and FQDESV (reference sequence). V shed 3 bases, J shed 3 bases, and the junction held 2 bases outside the gene matches. The CDR3 consists of 15 residues. The CDR3 region is CASSLDRGQTDTQYF. For the CDR3, the DNA is TGTGCCAGCAGCTTGGACAGGGGGCAAACAGATACGCAGTATTTT.

This clone was found a few times. The chain recombines TRBV5-1 with TRBJ1-1; TRBD1 matches 8 bases. CDR1 and CDR2 from the germline V gene are SGHRS and YFSETQ. The CDR3 loop spans 14 amino acids. J gave up 1 base and V 4 bases, and 3 bases lay outside the gene matches. In nucleotides, the CDR3 is TGCGCCAGCAGCATACAGGGGGGGAACACTGAAGCTTTCTTT. Translating it yields CASSIQGGNTEAFF.

V and J are TRBV6-1 and TRBJ2-5; 8 bases match TRBD1. The trim removed 4 bases at V and 5 bases at J, leaving 12 bases unmatched. The CDR3 totals 16 residues. CDR1 is MNHNS, CDR2 SASEGT, per germline. This CDR3 reads CASSAWTGNLGETQYF. Here the CDR3 DNA reads TGTGCCAGCAGTGCTTGGACAGGGAATTTGGGGGAGACCCAGTACTTC.

This clone was observed a handful of times. V usage is TRBV30 and J usage is TRBJ1-6; a weak D match, TRBD1 (6 bases). The V and J ends lost 3 bases and 6 bases respectively, with 12 bases between them. The CDR3 has 14 residues. Looked up from germline, CDR1 is GTSNPN and CDR2 is SVGIG (reference sequence). DNA for the CDR3: TGTGCCTGGAGATTACAGGGTGGTAATTCACCCCTCCACTTT. Protein: CAWRLQGGNSPLHF.

The V call is TRBV3-1 (or the pseudogene TRBV3-2), the J call TRBJ1-1; 7 bases line up with TRBD1. The CDR3 contains 12 residues. Germline CDR1 is LGHDT and CDR2 is YNNKEL (reference sequence). V lost 4 bases and J lost 9; bases outside the gene matches: 5. Here the CDR3 reads CASSLRQGQAFF. For the CDR3, the DNA is TGTGCCAGCAGCCTCCGACAGGGACAAGCTTTCTTT.

This clone has a handful of counts. This rearrangement joins TRBV2 to TRBJ2-1; TRBD2 matches 9 bases. The CDR3 sequence is 16 residues long. V shed 2 bases, J shed 2 bases, and the junction held 4 bases outside the gene matches. CDR1 and CDR2 (germline): SNHLY, FYNNEI. CDR3 sequence reads: CASSELAGNPYNEQFF. For the CDR3, the DNA is TGTGCCAGCAGTGAACTAGCGGGAAACCCCTACAATGAGCAGTTCTTC.